The 22 T cell receptor beta chains below all came from one sample that was sequenced in a study of regulatory T cells in long-lasting Graves disease. Both iRepertoire HTBI primers and Arm-PCR of CDR3 regions were used to build the TCR beta libraries. A single record per CDR3 protein comes from TCRdb applying MiXCR to the multiplex PCR reads. In the table there are 400,000 to 500,000 distinct CDR3 sequences, over 14% of which are singletons. The sample's time point: newly diagnosed GD, antithyroid drugs for less than 3 months. From PBMCs, RNA was extracted and then used to make the TCR library. A further study also used this sample, focusing on T cells in Graves' hyperthyroidism and ophthalmopathy.

Source: peripheral blood mononuclear cells (PBMCs), taken at new diagnosis, from a patient treated with antithyroid drugs. The receptors were gathered from a woman in her thirties or forties with Graves disease.

The sample holds many counts of this clonotype. The chain employs TRBV28 and TRBJ2-7; 7 bases map to TRBD1. The CDR3 contains 16 residues. CDR1 and CDR2 (germline): MDHEN, SYDVKM. The ends lost 3 bases at V and 4 bases at J; junction bases unmatched: 12. In DNA, the CDR3 is TGTGCCAGCAGTTTCCGCCAGGGGGTCCAGGCTTACGAGCAGTACTTC. Its protein product is CASSFRQGVQAYEQYF.

The J gene is TRBJ2-1, the V gene TRBV20-1, with 9 bases identical to TRBD2. The trim removed 0 bases at V and 6 bases at J, leaving 12 bases unmatched. Germline lookup yields CDR1 DFQATT and CDR2 SNEGSKA (reference sequence). There are 17 residues in the CDR3. DNA of the CDR3: TGCAGTGCTAGAGATATATCCTGGGTAGCGGGAGCCAATGAGCAGTTCTTC. It translates to CSARDISWVAGANEQFF.

This clonotype was counted a few times. The chain employs TRBV28 and TRBJ1-5, with a possible D match to TRBD1 (5 bases). CDR3 length: 20 residues. From germline, CDR1 is MDHEN and CDR2 SYDVKM. The V end was cut by 5 bases, the J end by 1 base, with 27 bases between. The CDR3 nucleotides read TGTGCCAGCAGTGTCCGAACCGGGACCCCCCGCAGGAAGAGCAATCAGCCCCAGCATTTT. Its translation is CASSVRTGTPRRKSNQPQHF. Full variable domain (missing parts from reference TRBV28 and TRBJ1-5): DVKVTQSSRYLVKRTGEKVFLECVQDMDHENMFWYRQDPGLGLRLIYFSYDVKMKEKGDIPEGYSVSREKKERFSLILESASTNQTSMYLCASSVRTGTPRRKSNQPQHFGDGTRLSIL.

The CDR3 reads CSAKRTSGYYNEQFF. The CDR3, as DNA: TGCAGTGCAAAAAGGACTAGCGGATACTACAATGAGCAGTTCTTC. The chain links TRBV20-1 to TRBJ2-1; TRBD2 matches 10 bases. The length of the CDR3 is 15 residues. Germline trimming cut 6 bases from V and 3 bases from J; bases unmatched to any gene: 8. CDR1 DFQATT and CDR2 SNEGSKA come from the germline V gene (reference sequence).

Note on this clonotype: This sequence may be a read error, since a much larger clone differs from it by one base. The chain combines TRBV7-9 with TRBJ1-3; no firm D call. Germline V gene sequence: CDR1 SEHNR, CDR2 FQNEAQ (reference sequence). V was cut by 5 bases and J by 4 bases, with 3 bases left in between. This CDR3 is built from 11 residues. CDR3 DNA sequence: TGTGCCAGCAGCCAAGGAAACACCATATATTTT. This codes for CASSQGNTIYF.

This clonotype was seen only a few times. The V gene is TRBV6-2 or TRBV6-3, the J gene TRBJ2-2; 8 bases line up with TRBD1. Per the germline V gene, CDR1 is MNHEY and CDR2 is SVGEGT. The V segment lost 6 bases and the J segment 2 bases; nucleotides outside the gene matches: 17. CDR3 length: 19 residues. CDR3 loop: CASRGSPGGRRGNTGELFF. CDR3 DNA: TGTGCCAGCAGGGGAAGTCCAGGGGGCAGAAGGGGTAACACCGGGGAGCTGTTTTTT.

The chain combines TRBV7-9 with TRBJ1-4; D gene ambiguous. The CDR3 covers 16 residues. V gave up 1 base and J gave up 8 bases, with 17 bases separating them. CDR1 and CDR2 from the germline V gene are SEHNR and FQNEAQ (reference sequence). Written as DNA, the CDR3 is TGTGCCAGCAGCTTAGAGTTTACAACCGGCCTCGAAAAACTGTTTTTT. This codes for CASSLEFTTGLEKLFF.

In its sample, this clonotype was seen many times. This CDR3 reads CASSLIPYEQYF. The DNA for the CDR3 is TGTGCCAGCAGCTTAATCCCATACGAGCAGTACTTC. The V and J genes are TRBV11-1 and TRBJ2-7; D gene uncertain. V lost 2 bases to trimming and J lost 4 bases, with 6 bases between them. The CDR3 covers 12 residues. Looked up from germline, CDR1 is SGHAT and CDR2 is FQDESV (reference sequence).

This clonotype was seen a handful of times. The genes are TRBV3-1 and TRBJ1-2, with a possible D match to TRBD1 (6 bases). Germline V gene lookup returns CDR1 LGHDT and CDR2 YNNKEL (reference sequence). CDR3 length: 16 amino acids. The V end lost 1 base, the J end lost 7 bases, and 19 bases lay between the germline ends. The CDR3 spells CASSQVFRGNGRGYTF. In DNA form, the CDR3 reads TGTGCCAGCAGCCAAGTGTTCAGGGGAAATGGACGTGGCTACACCTTC.

This clonotype was counted a few times. In this CDR3 the conserved last residue, phenylalanine or tryptophan, is missing, so a read error is likely. V is TRBV11-3 and J is TRBJ1-2, with no clear D. There are 14 residues in the CDR3. Trimming stripped 3 bases from V and 8 bases from J, with 16 bases between. Germline-derived CDR1 and CDR2 are SGHNT and YENEEA. CDR3 amino acids: CASSLEYGMAGYTL. CDR3 sequence (DNA): TGTGCCAGCAGCTTGGAGTACGGCATGGCGGGCTACACCCTC.

This clonotype has at least ten counts. The chain uses TRBV7-2 and TRBJ2-3; no firm D call. Looked up from germline, CDR1 is SGHTA and CDR2 is FQGNSA. V lost 0 bases and J lost 0, with 10 bases in between. CDR3 size: 16 residues. The CDR3 DNA reads TGTGCCAGCAGCTTAGCCAGTACCCCTAGCACAGATACGCAGTATTTT. It encodes CASSLASTPSTDTQYF.

The chain links TRBV9 to TRBJ2-5; perhaps D is TRBD1 or TRBD2 (6 bases each). Trimming took off 6 bases at V and 4 bases at J, with 13 bases between the two ends. Germline V lookup: CDR1 SGDLS, CDR2 YYNGEE. CDR3 length equals 13 residues. The CDR3 loop reads CASTPGGPETQYF. The DNA of the CDR3 is TGTGCCAGCACCCCCGGGGGCCCAGAGACCCAGTACTTC.

At least ten counts were recorded for this clonotype. V usage is TRBV12-3 or TRBV12-4 and J usage is TRBJ1-5; the D is unclear. The CDR3 is 16 amino acids. Trimming cost V 3 bases and J 9 bases, with 21 bases left between them. Here the CDR3 DNA reads TGTGCCAGCAGTTTTGGGGTGGTCCGGAACGGAGGGCCCCAGCATTTT. It is translated as CASSFGVVRNGGPQHF.

This clonotype was found many times. The chain recombines TRBV6-5 with TRBJ2-2, with 15 bases lining up with TRBD2. The CDR3 extends over 21 amino acids. The germline V gene encodes CDR1 MNHEY and CDR2 SVGAGI. The V gene end was trimmed by 0 bases and the J gene end by 1 base; junction bases not matched to a gene: 9. The CDR3 DNA sequence: TGTGCCAGCAGTTACTCCTATACCGGGACTAGCGGGAGGCTGAACACCGGGGAGCTGTTTTTT. Protein sequence: CASSYSYTGTSGRLNTGELFF.

The table lists this clonotype with many counts. The V call is TRBV2, the J call TRBJ2-7; 9 bases fit TRBD2. Germline V lookup: CDR1 SNHLY, CDR2 FYNNEI. With 4 bases clipped from V and 1 base from J, the junction kept 5 bases outside the gene matches. The CDR3 is 15 residues long. The CDR3 spells CASSVETSGSYEQYF. In DNA, the CDR3 is TGTGCCAGCAGTGTGGAGACTAGCGGATCCTACGAGCAGTACTTC.

The chain recombines TRBV20-1 with TRBJ2-7; 12 bases fit TRBD2. Losses at the gene ends were 7 bases for V and 4 bases for J; bases not matched to a gene: 5. CDR3 length: 13 residues. Germline V gives CDR1 DFQATT, CDR2 SNEGSKA (reference sequence). DNA for the CDR3: TGCAGTGTACTTCTAGCGGGAGGGTACGAGCAGTACTTC. Its protein product is CSVLLAGGYEQYF.

The rearrangement uses TRBV7-9 and TRBJ1-2, with D tentatively TRBD1 (5 bases). This CDR3 spans 14 amino acids. Deletions cut 2 bases from V and 2 bases from J, with 9 bases between. Germline V gene lookup returns CDR1 SEHNR and CDR2 FQNEAQ (reference sequence). The CDR3 region has the DNA TGTGCCAGCAGCTTACAGGCAGGGAACTATGGCTACACCTTC. Residues: CASSLQAGNYGYTF.

This clonotype was seen at least ten times. The genes are TRBV12-3 or TRBV12-4 and TRBJ2-2; D gene uncertain. Trimming cost V 1 base and J 7 bases, with 10 bases left between them. This CDR3 contains 14 residues. CDR3 DNA: TGTGCCAGCAGTTTAGGCTATTTCGGCGGGGAGCTGTTTTTT. This gives the protein CASSLGYFGGELFF.

V is TRBV27 and J is TRBJ2-1, with 7 bases aligning to TRBD2. The CDR3 sequence is 14 residues long. With 6 bases clipped from V and 5 bases from J, the junction kept 7 bases outside the gene matches. The V gene's germline CDR1 is MNHEY and CDR2 SMNVEV (reference sequence). CDR3 loop: CASRNSREDNEQFF. The CDR3 DNA reads as TGTGCCAGCAGAAACTCCCGGGAGGACAATGAGCAGTTCTTC.

This clonotype was recorded at least ten times. V and J are TRBV29-1 and TRBJ1-4; TRBD1 agrees at 7 bases. The CDR3 runs to 11 residues. J lost 13 bases, V lost 3 bases, and 5 bases had no gene match. CDR1 and CDR2 (germline): SQVTM, ANQGSEA. CDR3 amino acids: CSVETGQRLFF. In DNA, the CDR3 is TGCAGCGTTGAGACAGGGCAGAGACTGTTTTTT.

This clonotype was detected many times. The chain employs TRBV12-3 or TRBV12-4 and TRBJ1-2; D possibly corresponds to TRBD1 (5 bases). The V gene lost 7 bases and the J gene lost 3 bases, with 12 bases spanning the gap. This CDR3 has 13 residues. CDR3 sequence reads: CASTGGTDYGYTF. For the CDR3, the DNA is TGTGCCAGCACTGGGGGGACTGACTATGGCTACACCTTC.

This clonotype was detected many times. This chain uses TRBV28 with TRBJ2-3; D is ambiguous. Germline lookup yields CDR1 MDHEN and CDR2 SYDVKM. This CDR3 is 14 amino acids long. The ends were cut back, 5 bases at V and 2 bases at J, with 11 bases in the middle. The CDR3 region is CASSHRTVTDTQYF. CDR3 sequence (DNA): TGTGCCAGCAGTCACCGCACAGTCACAGATACGCAGTATTTT.